This TCR beta chain is drawn from a study of CD8+ T cells in alopecia areata. Study details: Treated patients were given oral tofacitinib, which was dosed at 5 to 10 mg twice daily. Tofacitinib exposure lasted 6 to 18 months, followed by 6 months off drug.

The treatment: oral pan-JAK inhibitor, 5-10 mg twice daily. Notes on the study in general: Scalp clonality decreased significantly with tofacitinib, and so did expanded CD8+ clones among the top 100.

CDR1 and CDR2 from the germline V gene are SEHNR and FQNEAQ (reference sequence). The CDR3 covers 17 residues. V was clipped by 5 bases and J by 0 bases, with 18 bases between them. Extraction and reverse transcription of RNA yielded cDNA as the sequencing template. Profiled with immunoSEQ multiplex PCR; TCRdb holds only in-frame clones, not every one. The sample consists of 95,000 to 100,000 clones, 50% to 60% of them appearing once. For this clone: The antigen remains undetermined.

The starting material was CD8+ T cells sorted from blood, obtained between weeks 55 and 65, from a patient treated with tofacitinib. The V call is TRBV7-9, the J call TRBJ2-3; D could derive from TRBD1 or TRBD2 (5 bases each). This TCR was recovered from a human donor with alopecia areata. The CDR3 DNA sequence: TGTGCCAGCAGCCCCGGGACGGAAACATCTAGCACAGATACGCAGTATTTT. This sequence encodes CASSPGTETSSTDTQYF. The full variable domain, with the rest looked up from reference TRBV7-9 and TRBJ2-3, is DTGVSQNPRHKITKRGQNVTFRCDPISEHNRLYWYRQTLGQGPEFLTYFQNEAQLEKSRLLSDRFSAERPKGSFSTLEIQRTEQGDSAMYLCASSPGTETSSTDTQYFGPGTRLTVL.